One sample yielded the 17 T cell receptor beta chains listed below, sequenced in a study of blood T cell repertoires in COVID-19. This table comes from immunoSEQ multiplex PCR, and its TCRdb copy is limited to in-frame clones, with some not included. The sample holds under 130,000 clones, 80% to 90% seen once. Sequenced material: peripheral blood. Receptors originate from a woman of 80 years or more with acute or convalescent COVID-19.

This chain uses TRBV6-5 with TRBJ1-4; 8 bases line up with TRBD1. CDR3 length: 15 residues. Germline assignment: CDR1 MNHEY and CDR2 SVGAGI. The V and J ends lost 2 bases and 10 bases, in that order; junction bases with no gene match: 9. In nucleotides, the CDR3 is TGTGCCAGCAGTTACGGGCAGGGGGCGAAAAGAAAACTGTTTTTT. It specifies CASSYGQGAKRKLFF.

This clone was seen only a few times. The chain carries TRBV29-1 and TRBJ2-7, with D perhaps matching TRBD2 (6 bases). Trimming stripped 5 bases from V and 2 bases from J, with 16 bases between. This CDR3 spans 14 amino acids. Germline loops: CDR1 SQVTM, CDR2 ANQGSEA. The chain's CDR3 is CSVRRGTAAYEQYF. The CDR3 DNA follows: TGCAGCGTTCGACGCGGGACTGCTGCCTACGAGCAGTACTTC.

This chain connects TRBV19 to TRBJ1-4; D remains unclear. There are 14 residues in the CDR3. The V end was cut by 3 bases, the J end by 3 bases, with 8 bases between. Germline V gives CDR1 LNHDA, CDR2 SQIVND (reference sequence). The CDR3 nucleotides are TGTGCCAGTAGTATGGTCGGGGCTAATGAAAAACTGTTTTTT. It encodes CASSMVGANEKLFF. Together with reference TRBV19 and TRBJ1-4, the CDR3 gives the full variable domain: DGGITQSPKYLFRKEGQNVTLSCEQNLNHDAMYWYRQDPGQGLRLIYYSQIVNDFQKGDIAEGYSVSREKKESFPLTVTSAQKNPTAFYLCASSMVGANEKLFFGSGTQLSVL.

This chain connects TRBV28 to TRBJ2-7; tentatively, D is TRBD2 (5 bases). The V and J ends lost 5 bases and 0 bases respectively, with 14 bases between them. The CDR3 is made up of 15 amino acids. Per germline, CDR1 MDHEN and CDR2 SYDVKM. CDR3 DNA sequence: TGTGCCAGCAGTCCAGCGGAGCCTCCCTCCTACGAGCAGTACTTC. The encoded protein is CASSPAEPPSYEQYF.

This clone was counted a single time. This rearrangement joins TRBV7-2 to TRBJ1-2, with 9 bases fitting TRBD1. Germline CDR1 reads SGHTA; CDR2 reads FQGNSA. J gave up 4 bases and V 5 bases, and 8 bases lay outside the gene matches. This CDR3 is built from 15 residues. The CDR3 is CASSPVLTGGYGYTF. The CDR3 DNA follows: TGTGCCAGCAGCCCGGTTCTGACAGGGGGCTATGGCTACACCTTC. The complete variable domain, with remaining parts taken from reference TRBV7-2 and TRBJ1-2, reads GAGVSQSPSNKVTEKGKDVELRCDPISGHTALYWYRQSLGQGLEFLIYFQGNSAPDKSGLPSDRFSAERTGGSVSTLTIQRTQQEDSAVYLCASSPVLTGGYGYTFGSGTRLTVV.

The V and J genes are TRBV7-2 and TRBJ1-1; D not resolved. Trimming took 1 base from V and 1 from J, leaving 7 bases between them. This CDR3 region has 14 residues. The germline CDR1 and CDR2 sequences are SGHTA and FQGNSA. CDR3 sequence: CASSLVPGNTEAFF. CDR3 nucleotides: TGTGCCAGCAGCTTAGTTCCCGGGAACACTGAAGCTTTCTTT.

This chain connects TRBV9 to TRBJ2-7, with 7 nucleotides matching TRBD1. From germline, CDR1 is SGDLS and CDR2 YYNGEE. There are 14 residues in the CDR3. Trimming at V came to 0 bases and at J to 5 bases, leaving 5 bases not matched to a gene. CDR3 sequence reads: CASSVGDRVHEQYF. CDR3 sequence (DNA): TGTGCCAGCAGCGTAGGAGACAGGGTCCACGAGCAGTACTTC.

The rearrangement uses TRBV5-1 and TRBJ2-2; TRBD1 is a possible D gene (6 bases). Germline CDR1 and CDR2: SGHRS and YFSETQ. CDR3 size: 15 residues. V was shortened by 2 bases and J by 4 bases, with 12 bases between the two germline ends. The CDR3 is CASSFWDTITGELFF. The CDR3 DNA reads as TGCGCCAGCAGCTTTTGGGACACTATCACCGGGGAGCTGTTTTTT. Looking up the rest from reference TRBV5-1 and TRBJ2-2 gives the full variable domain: KAGVTQTPRYLIKTRGQQVTLSCSPISGHRSVSWYQQTPGQGLQFLFEYFSETQRNKGNFPGRFSGRQFSNSRSEMNVSTLELGDSALYLCASSFWDTITGELFFGEGSRLTVL.

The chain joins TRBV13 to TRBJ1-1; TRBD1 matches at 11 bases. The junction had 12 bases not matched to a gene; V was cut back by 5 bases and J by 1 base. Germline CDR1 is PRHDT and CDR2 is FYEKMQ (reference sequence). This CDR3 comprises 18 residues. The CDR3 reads CASSANLPGQGENTEAFF. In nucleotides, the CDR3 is TGTGCCAGCAGCGCCAACCTACCGGGACAGGGGGAGAACACTGAAGCTTTCTTT.

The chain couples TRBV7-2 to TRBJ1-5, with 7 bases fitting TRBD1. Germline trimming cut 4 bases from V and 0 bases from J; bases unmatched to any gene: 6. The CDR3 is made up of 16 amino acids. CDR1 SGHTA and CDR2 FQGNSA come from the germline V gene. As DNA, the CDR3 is TGTGCCAGCAGCTCCCAGGGGGGTTATAGCAATCAGCCCCAGCATTTT. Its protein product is CASSSQGGYSNQPQHF.

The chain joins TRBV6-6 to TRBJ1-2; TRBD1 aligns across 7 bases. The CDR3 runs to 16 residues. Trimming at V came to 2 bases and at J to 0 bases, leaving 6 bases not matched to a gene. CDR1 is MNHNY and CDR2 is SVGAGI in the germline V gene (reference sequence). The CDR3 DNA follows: TGTGCCAGCAGTTACCCCCAGGGACAGCCTAACTATGGCTACACCTTC. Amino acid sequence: CASSYPQGQPNYGYTF.

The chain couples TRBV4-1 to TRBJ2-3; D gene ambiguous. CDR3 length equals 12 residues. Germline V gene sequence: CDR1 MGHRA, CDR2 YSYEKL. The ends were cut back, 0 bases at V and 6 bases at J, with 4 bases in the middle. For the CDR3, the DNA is TGCGCCAGCAGCCAAGACGGGGATACGCAGTATTTT. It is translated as CASSQDGDTQYF.

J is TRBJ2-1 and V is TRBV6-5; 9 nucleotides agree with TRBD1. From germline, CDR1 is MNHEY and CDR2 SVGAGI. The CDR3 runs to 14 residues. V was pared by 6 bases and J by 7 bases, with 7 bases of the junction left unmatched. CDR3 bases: TGTGCCAGCAGGGGGACAGGGTTTGTGAATGAGCAGTTCTTC. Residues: CASRGTGFVNEQFF.

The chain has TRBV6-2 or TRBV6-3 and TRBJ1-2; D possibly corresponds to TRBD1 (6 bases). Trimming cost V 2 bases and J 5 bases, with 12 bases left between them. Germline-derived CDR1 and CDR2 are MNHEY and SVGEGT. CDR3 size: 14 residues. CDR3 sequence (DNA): TGTGCCAGCAGTTACCGGGGGGCGAGGTATGGCTACACCTTC. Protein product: CASSYRGARYGYTF.

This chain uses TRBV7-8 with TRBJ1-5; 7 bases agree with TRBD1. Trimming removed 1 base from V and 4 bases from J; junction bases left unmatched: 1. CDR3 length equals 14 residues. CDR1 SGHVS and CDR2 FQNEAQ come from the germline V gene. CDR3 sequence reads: CASSLGDRNQPQHF. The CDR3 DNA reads TGTGCCAGCAGCTTAGGGGACAGAAATCAGCCCCAGCATTTT.

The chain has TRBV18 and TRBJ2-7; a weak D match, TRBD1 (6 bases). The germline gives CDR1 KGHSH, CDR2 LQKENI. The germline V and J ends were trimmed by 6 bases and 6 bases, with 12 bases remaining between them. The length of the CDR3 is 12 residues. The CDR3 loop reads CASSQTGSEQYF. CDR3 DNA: TGTGCCAGCTCTCAAACAGGGAGCGAGCAGTACTTC.

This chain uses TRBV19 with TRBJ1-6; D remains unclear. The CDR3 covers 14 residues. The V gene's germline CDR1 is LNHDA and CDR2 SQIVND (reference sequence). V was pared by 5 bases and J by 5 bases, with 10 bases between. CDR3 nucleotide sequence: TGTGCCAGTAGTCTTGGCATCGATAATTCACCCCTCCACTTT. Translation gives CASSLGIDNSPLHF.